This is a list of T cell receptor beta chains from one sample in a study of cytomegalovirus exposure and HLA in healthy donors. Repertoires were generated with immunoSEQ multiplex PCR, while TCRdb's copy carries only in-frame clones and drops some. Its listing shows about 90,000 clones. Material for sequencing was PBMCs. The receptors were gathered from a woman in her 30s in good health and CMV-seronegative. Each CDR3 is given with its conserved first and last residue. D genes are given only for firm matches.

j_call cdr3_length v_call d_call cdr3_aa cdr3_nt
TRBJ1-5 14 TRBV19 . CASSKDYSNQPQHF TGTGCCAGTAGTAAGGACTACAGCAATCAGCCCCAGCATTTT
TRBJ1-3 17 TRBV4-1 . CASSPPAGQLLGNTIYF TGCGCCAGCAGCCCCCCTGCCGGACAGCTGCTTGGAAACACCATATATTTT
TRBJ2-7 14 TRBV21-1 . CASSKAGRSYEQYF TGTGCCAGCAGCAAAGCGGGCAGATCCTACGAGCAGTACTTC
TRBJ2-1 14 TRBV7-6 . CASSLRPPGNEQFF TGTGCCAGCAGTCTTCGGCCTCCGGGTAATGAGCAGTTCTTC
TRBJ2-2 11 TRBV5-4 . CATRGAGELFF TGTGCCACGCGAGGAGCCGGGGAGCTGTTTTTT
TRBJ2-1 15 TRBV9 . CASSADGSSYNEQFF TGTGCCAGCAGCGCCGACGGGAGCTCCTACAATGAGCAGTTCTTC
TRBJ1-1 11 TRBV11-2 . CASSFSPLAFF TGTGCCAGCAGCTTTAGCCCGTTAGCTTTCTTT
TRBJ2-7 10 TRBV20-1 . CSAKRGEQYF TGCAGTGCTAAAAGGGGGGAGCAGTACTTC
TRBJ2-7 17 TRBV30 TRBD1 CAWSRNSYGTGSYEQYF TGTGCCTGGAGTCGGAATTCTTACGGGACAGGGTCCTACGAGCAGTACTTC
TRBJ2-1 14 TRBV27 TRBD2 CASSRLAGYNEQFF TGTGCCAGCAGTCGACTAGCGGGGTACAATGAGCAGTTCTTC
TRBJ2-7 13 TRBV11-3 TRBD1 CASSFTGEGEQYF TGTGCCAGCAGCTTCACAGGGGAAGGCGAGCAGTACTTC
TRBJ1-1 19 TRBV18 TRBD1 CASSPPGTGGDGGSTEAFF TGTGCCAGCTCACCACCCGGGACAGGGGGCGACGGCGGGAGCACTGAAGCTTTCTTT
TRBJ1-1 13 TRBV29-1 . CSVESGGNTEAFF TGCAGCGTTGAATCCGGTGGGAACACTGAAGCTTTCTTT
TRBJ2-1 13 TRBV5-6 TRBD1 CASSPTDRPLSFF TGTGCCAGCAGCCCTACGGACAGGCCTTTGTCGTTCTTC